This is a list of T cell receptor beta chains from one sample in a study of neurological immune-mediated disorders. TCRdb itself ran the 5' RACE reads through MiXCR, one entry per CDR3 protein. Of approximately 86,000 distinct CDR3 sequences in the sample, around 2.6% were seen once. Sequenced sample: PBMCs. The receptors originated from a woman between 25 and 40 years old with multiple sclerosis. Both conserved end residues are part of each CDR3. The D gene is left open where the match is weak. The size field is filled for only some rows; it gives once, few, many or a size class.

j_gene: TRBJ2-5; abundance: many; d_gene: .; v_gene: TRBV9; CDR3nt: TGTGCCAGCAGCTCCTTCCCGGGGAACCCCCAAGAGACCCAGTACTTC; CDR3aa: CASSSFPGNPQETQYF
j_gene: TRBJ2-1; abundance: .; d_gene: .; v_gene: TRBV12-3/TRBV12-4; CDR3nt: TGTGCCAGCATCCCGGGTGGTGGGGGACAATCGAATGAGCAGTTCTTC; CDR3aa: CASIPGGGGQSNEQFF
j_gene: TRBJ2-3; abundance: many; d_gene: .; v_gene: TRBV29-1; CDR3nt: TGCAGCGGCCAGGGAAACACAGATACGCAGTATTTT; CDR3aa: CSGQGNTDTQYF
j_gene: TRBJ1-2; abundance: many; d_gene: TRBD1; v_gene: TRBV5-1; CDR3nt: TGCGCCAGCAATCACGGGACAGATGGTGCCTATGGCTACACCTTC; CDR3aa: CASNHGTDGAYGYTF
j_gene: TRBJ1-1; abundance: many; d_gene: .; v_gene: TRBV6-5; CDR3nt: TGTGCCAGCTCGGTTGGGGGTACTGAAGCTTTCTTT; CDR3aa: CASSVGGTEAFF
j_gene: TRBJ2-2; abundance: many; d_gene: TRBD2; v_gene: TRBV12-3/TRBV12-4; CDR3nt: TGTGCCACCGGTAGCGGGCCCCTCACCGGGGAGCTGTTTTTT; CDR3aa: CATGSGPLTGELFF
j_gene: TRBJ1-5; abundance: many; d_gene: .; v_gene: TRBV6-2/TRBV6-3; CDR3nt: TGTGCCAGCAGTTACTTAACCATAAATCAGCCCCAGCATTTT; CDR3aa: CASSYLTINQPQHF
j_gene: TRBJ2-1; abundance: many; d_gene: TRBD2; v_gene: TRBV20-1; CDR3nt: TGCAGTGCTAGTGTCCCCGGGAGGGACAATGAGCAGTTCTTC; CDR3aa: CSASVPGRDNEQFF
j_gene: TRBJ2-2; abundance: many; d_gene: .; v_gene: TRBV28; CDR3nt: TGTGCCAGCGACGGACTGAACACCGGGGAGCTGTTTTTT; CDR3aa: CASDGLNTGELFF
j_gene: TRBJ2-1; abundance: many; d_gene: TRBD2; v_gene: TRBV5-1; CDR3nt: TGCGCCAGCAGCCACGGGAGGCCGATAAACAATGAGCAGTTCTTC; CDR3aa: CASSHGRPINNEQFF
j_gene: TRBJ1-4; abundance: many; d_gene: .; v_gene: TRBV27; CDR3nt: TGTGCCAGCAGTTTATTCTCGCCGCGGCTAGGGACTAATGAAAAACTGTTTTTT; CDR3aa: CASSLFSPRLGTNEKLFF
j_gene: TRBJ1-6; abundance: many; d_gene: .; v_gene: TRBV12-3/TRBV12-4; CDR3nt: TGTGCCAGCAGTCCCGGGGAGTATAATTCACCCCTCCACTTT; CDR3aa: CASSPGEYNSPLHF
j_gene: TRBJ2-1; abundance: many; d_gene: TRBD2; v_gene: TRBV10-2; CDR3nt: TGCGCCAGCAGTGAGACTAGCGGGAGTTCGGGTAATGAGCAGTTCTTC; CDR3aa: CASSETSGSSGNEQFF
j_gene: TRBJ1-5; abundance: many; d_gene: .; v_gene: TRBV6-5; CDR3nt: TGTGCCAGCAGTTTTGGGGCCGGTGGGATGAATCAGCCCCAGCATTTT; CDR3aa: CASSFGAGGMNQPQHF
j_gene: TRBJ2-5; abundance: many; d_gene: TRBD1; v_gene: TRBV20-1; CDR3nt: TGCAGTGCTAGAGATGAGACAGGGGGCGCGGAGACCCAGTACTTC; CDR3aa: CSARDETGGAETQYF
j_gene: TRBJ2-1; abundance: many; d_gene: .; v_gene: TRBV18; CDR3nt: TGTGCCAGCTCACCACCTAGCGGAGGAACCTACAATGAGCAGTTCTTC; CDR3aa: CASSPPSGGTYNEQFF
j_gene: TRBJ2-1; abundance: many; d_gene: TRBD2; v_gene: TRBV28; CDR3nt: TGTGCCAGCAGCGAGACCCAGGGACTAGCGGGGCGGGATGGCTACAATGAGCAGTTCTTC; CDR3aa: CASSETQGLAGRDGYNEQFF
j_gene: TRBJ2-1; abundance: many; d_gene: TRBD2; v_gene: TRBV7-9; CDR3nt: TGTGCCAGCTTGGATCCTAGGACTAGATCCTACAATGAGCAGTTCTTC; CDR3aa: CASLDPRTRSYNEQFF
j_gene: TRBJ2-6; abundance: many; d_gene: .; v_gene: TRBV5-1; CDR3nt: TGCGCCAGCAGCTTGATTTCAGGGGCTGGCTCTGGGGCCAACGTCCTGACTTTC; CDR3aa: CASSLISGAGSGANVLTF
j_gene: TRBJ2-7; abundance: many; d_gene: TRBD2; v_gene: TRBV12-3/TRBV12-4; CDR3nt: TGTGCCAGCAGTTACGGCCTAGCGGGATCCTACGAGCAGTACTTC; CDR3aa: CASSYGLAGSYEQYF
j_gene: TRBJ1-1; abundance: many; d_gene: .; v_gene: TRBV7-2; CDR3nt: TGTGCCAGCAGCTTAGTCAACCCCCAGGCAAAAGCTTTCTTT; CDR3aa: CASSLVNPQAKAFF
j_gene: TRBJ2-1; abundance: few; d_gene: .; v_gene: TRBV19; CDR3nt: TGTGCCAGTAGTAACCACAATGAGCAGTTCTTC; CDR3aa: CASSNHNEQFF
j_gene: TRBJ2-7; abundance: many; d_gene: .; v_gene: TRBV5-1; CDR3nt: TGCGCCAGCAGCTTAAGACAGGATGGGGAGCAGTACTTC; CDR3aa: CASSLRQDGEQYF
j_gene: TRBJ2-1; abundance: many; d_gene: TRBD2; v_gene: TRBV6-6; CDR3nt: TGTGCCAGCAGTTCGTCGATTCGGGGGGACAATGAGCAGTTCTTC; CDR3aa: CASSSSIRGDNEQFF
j_gene: TRBJ1-1; abundance: many; d_gene: .; v_gene: TRBV3-1; CDR3nt: TGTGCCAGCAGCCAAGACTTCATGAACACTGAAGCTTTCTTT; CDR3aa: CASSQDFMNTEAFF
j_gene: TRBJ2-2; abundance: many; d_gene: TRBD1; v_gene: TRBV5-1; CDR3nt: TGCGCCAGCTTGACAGGGGACTCCAACACCGGGGAGCTGTTTTTT; CDR3aa: CASLTGDSNTGELFF
j_gene: TRBJ2-5; abundance: many; d_gene: .; v_gene: TRBV9; CDR3nt: TGTGCCAGCAGCGCGGGGGACTTGCTTTGGGAGACCCAGTACTTC; CDR3aa: CASSAGDLLWETQYF
j_gene: TRBJ2-6; abundance: many; d_gene: TRBD2; v_gene: TRBV20-1; CDR3nt: TGCAGTGCTAGCTCCCTAGCGGGGGCTGGGGCCAACGTCCTGACTTTC; CDR3aa: CSASSLAGAGANVLTF
j_gene: TRBJ2-3; abundance: many; d_gene: .; v_gene: TRBV7-9; CDR3nt: TGTGCCAGCACAACCCGGACAGAAGGGAAAACTGATACGCAGTATTTT; CDR3aa: CASTTRTEGKTDTQYF
j_gene: TRBJ1-6; abundance: many; d_gene: .; v_gene: TRBV2; CDR3nt: TGTGCCAGCAGTGATAGGGGCGGTGGAAATAATTCACCCCTCCACTTT; CDR3aa: CASSDRGGGNNSPLHF
j_gene: TRBJ2-5; abundance: .; d_gene: .; v_gene: TRBV28; CDR3nt: TGTGCCAGCAGTCCCCCTCGCGGGAAGGAGACCCAGTACTTC; CDR3aa: CASSPPRGKETQYF
j_gene: TRBJ2-7; abundance: many; d_gene: .; v_gene: TRBV6-5; CDR3nt: TGTGCCAGCAGCCGGGACCAGGATAAGCAGTACTTC; CDR3aa: CASSRDQDKQYF
j_gene: TRBJ2-7; abundance: many; d_gene: .; v_gene: TRBV3-1; CDR3nt: TGTGCCAGCAGATATGGTTACGAGCAGTACTTC; CDR3aa: CASRYGYEQYF
j_gene: TRBJ1-5; abundance: .; d_gene: TRBD1; v_gene: TRBV7-2; CDR3nt: TGTGCAAGCAGCCCGCAGGGGGCTGGCAATCAGCCCCAGCATTTT; CDR3aa: CASSPQGAGNQPQHF
j_gene: TRBJ2-1; abundance: many; d_gene: TRBD2; v_gene: TRBV4-3; CDR3nt: TGCGCCAGCAGCAGGTCGGCGGGAGGGCTACGTGAGCAGTTCTTC; CDR3aa: CASSRSAGGLREQFF
j_gene: TRBJ2-7; abundance: many; d_gene: .; v_gene: TRBV6-2/TRBV6-3; CDR3nt: TGTGCCAGCAGTTACGACGCAGGGGCATCCTACGAGCAGTACTTC; CDR3aa: CASSYDAGASYEQYF
j_gene: TRBJ1-1; abundance: few; d_gene: .; v_gene: TRBV6-5; CDR3nt: TGTGCCAGCAGCTCCCGTAGTGGGAACACTGAAGCTTTCTTT; CDR3aa: CASSSRSGNTEAFF
j_gene: TRBJ2-2; abundance: many; d_gene: TRBD1; v_gene: TRBV7-2; CDR3nt: TGTGCCAGCAGCTTAGGCAGGGGGCGCTCCGGGGAGCTGTTTTTT; CDR3aa: CASSLGRGRSGELFF
j_gene: TRBJ2-3; abundance: many; d_gene: TRBD2; v_gene: TRBV20-1; CDR3nt: TGCAGTGGACTAGCGGGAGGAACTAGCACAGATACGCAGTATTTT; CDR3aa: CSGLAGGTSTDTQYF
j_gene: TRBJ2-3; abundance: many; d_gene: .; v_gene: TRBV5-1; CDR3nt: TGCGCCAGCAGTCCGACGGCTAGCACAGATACGCAGTATTTT; CDR3aa: CASSPTASTDTQYF